This T cell receptor (beta chain) was captured in a study of blood T cell repertoires in COVID-19. V was clipped by 1 base and J by 3 bases; unmatched bases: 0. This CDR3 contains 14 residues. Germline-derived CDR1 and CDR2 are SGHVS and FQNEAQ. Clones were sequenced by immunoSEQ multiplex PCR, and TCRdb holds only the in-frame ones, with some missing. The sample holds approximately 170,000 clones, less than 80% seen once. Sequenced input: PBMCs or T cells enriched from blood (not recorded which). The chain is built from TRBV7-8 and TRBJ1-3; 7 bases align to TRBD1. The TCR sequence derives from a woman aged 70-85 years in a cohort exposed to, infected with or recovered from COVID-19 (not recorded which). CDR3 residues: CASSLGTGGNTIYF. The CDR3 DNA is TGTGCCAGCAGCTTAGGGACAGGTGGAAACACCATATATTTT.